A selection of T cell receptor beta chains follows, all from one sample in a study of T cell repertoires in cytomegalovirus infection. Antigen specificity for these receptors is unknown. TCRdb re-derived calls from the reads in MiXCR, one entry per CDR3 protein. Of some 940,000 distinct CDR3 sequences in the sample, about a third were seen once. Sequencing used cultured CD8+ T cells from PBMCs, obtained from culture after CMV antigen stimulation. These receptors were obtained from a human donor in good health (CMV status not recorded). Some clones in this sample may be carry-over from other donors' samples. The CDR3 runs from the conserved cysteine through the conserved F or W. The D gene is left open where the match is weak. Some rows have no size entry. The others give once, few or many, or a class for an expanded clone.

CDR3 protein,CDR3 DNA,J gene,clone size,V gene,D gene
CASSRGVSNQPQHF,TGTGCCAGCAGTAGGGGTGTGAGCAATCAGCCCCAGCATTTT,TRBJ1-5,NA,TRBV27,NA
CASSLSPAEQFF,TGTGCCAGCAGTTTATCGCCCGCTGAGCAGTTCTTC,TRBJ2-1,few,TRBV28,NA
CASSYSRVYNRNTEAFF,TGTGCCAGCAGTTACTCAAGGGTATACAACCGTAACACTGAAGCTTTCTTT,TRBJ1-1,few,TRBV6-8,NA
CSAPGTVDSNQPQHF,TGCAGTGCTCCCGGGACAGTGGATAGCAATCAGCCCCAGCATTTT,TRBJ1-5,once,TRBV20-1,TRBD1
CASSSPGQGEMNTEAFF,TGTGCCAGCAGCTCTCCGGGACAGGGAGAAATGAACACTGAAGCTTTCTTT,TRBJ1-1,many,TRBV7-2,TRBD1
CASSLLARNYEQYF,TGTGCCAGCAGCTTATTGGCGCGGAACTACGAGCAGTACTTC,TRBJ2-7,NA,TRBV7-9,NA
CASSRGEMGNIQYF,TGTGCCAGCAGCCGGGGGGAAATGGGGAACATTCAGTACTTC,TRBJ2-4,NA,TRBV7-9,TRBD2
CASSQDSSGGANSYNEQFF,TGCGCCAGCAGCCAAGACTCTAGCGGGGGGGCAAACTCCTACAATGAGCAGTTCTTC,TRBJ2-1,few,TRBV4-1,TRBD2
CASSQVPVTNTGELFF,TGCGCCAGCAGCCAAGTCCCGGTAACGAACACCGGGGAGCTGTTTTTT,TRBJ2-2,many,TRBV4-1,NA
CASNPSGATYEQFF,TGTGCCAGCAACCCTAGCGGGGCTACGTACGAGCAGTTCTTC,TRBJ2-1,many,TRBV7-2,TRBD2
CASSSRLAEDTGELFF,TGTGCCAGCAGCTCGAGACTAGCGGAGGACACCGGGGAGCTGTTTTTT,TRBJ2-2,NA,TRBV9,TRBD2
CAISEPYSRDRGYGYTF,TGTGCCATCAGTGAGCCTTACTCCCGGGACAGGGGCTATGGCTACACCTTC,TRBJ1-2,NA,TRBV10-3,TRBD1
CASSPDRTTDTQYF,TGTGCCAGCTCACCGGACAGAACCACAGATACGCAGTATTTT,TRBJ2-3,NA,TRBV18,NA
CASSGTGLDNEQFF,TGTGCCAGCAGTGGGACCGGACTTGACAATGAGCAGTTCTTC,TRBJ2-1,NA,TRBV27,NA
CASSPDGLAGGFYNEQFF,TGTGCCAGCAGCCCCGACGGACTAGCGGGGGGATTTTACAATGAGCAGTTCTTC,TRBJ2-1,few,TRBV3-1,TRBD2
CATKRTGNNEQFF,TGTGCCACCAAAAGGACAGGGAATAATGAGCAGTTCTTC,TRBJ2-1,NA,TRBV14,TRBD1
CASSSGLAAETQYF,TGTGCCAGCAGTTCGGGCCTAGCCGCAGAGACCCAGTACTTC,TRBJ2-5,NA,TRBV6-2/TRBV6-3,NA
CASTVGGNYGYTF,TGTGCCAGTACAGTGGGCGGAAACTATGGCTACACCTTC,TRBJ1-2,NA,TRBV19,NA
CASSLAGTTRNTEAFF,TGTGCCAGCAGCTTGGCCGGGACAACACGTAACACTGAAGCTTTCTTT,TRBJ1-1,few,TRBV5-8,NA
CSARKEGTSVRSEQYF,TGCAGTGCTAGAAAGGAGGGGACTAGTGTACGGAGCGAGCAGTACTTC,TRBJ2-7,few,TRBV20-1,TRBD2
CASRMGGRYNEQFF,TGTGCCAGCAGGATGGGGGGCCGATACAATGAGCAGTTCTTC,TRBJ2-1,NA,TRBV6-1,NA
CASSLVSGYNSPLHF,TGTGCCAGCAGCTTGGTTTCAGGGTATAATTCACCCCTCCACTTT,TRBJ1-6,NA,TRBV7-9,NA
CASSPWTGANEQFF,TGTGCCAGTAGTCCCTGGACAGGGGCAAATGAGCAGTTCTTC,TRBJ2-1,many,TRBV19,TRBD1
CASRGGKYEQYF,TGTGCCAGTCGGGGAGGGAAGTACGAGCAGTACTTC,TRBJ2-7,NA,TRBV27,TRBD2
CASSYSSDRGRMEEQFF,TGTGCCAGCAGTTACTCGAGCGACAGGGGGCGAATGGAGGAGCAGTTCTTC,TRBJ2-1,few,TRBV6-8,TRBD1
CASSKTGWDEKLFF,TGTGCCAGCAGTAAGACAGGGTGGGATGAAAAACTGTTTTTT,TRBJ1-4,NA,TRBV6-1,TRBD1
CASSGKGGTTTDTQYF,TGTGCCAGCAGCGGAAAAGGTGGGACAACCACAGATACGCAGTATTTT,TRBJ2-3,many,TRBV7-4,NA
CASSQGQGPDTQYF,TGTGCCAGCAGCCAAGGACAGGGACCAGATACGCAGTATTTT,TRBJ2-3,many,TRBV7-9,TRBD1
CASSPQGASTEAFF,TGTGCCAGCAGTCCACAGGGGGCCAGCACTGAAGCTTTCTTT,TRBJ1-1,few,TRBV6-1,TRBD1
CASSGWGQGNLANEKLFF,TGTGCCAGCAGTGGATGGGGACAGGGAAACCTGGCTAATGAAAAACTGTTTTTT,TRBJ1-4,NA,TRBV6-1,TRBD1
CASSLGRDRGSGTGELFF,TGTGCCAGCAGCTTAGGCCGGGACAGGGGCAGTGGCACCGGGGAGCTGTTTTTT,TRBJ2-2,NA,TRBV7-6,TRBD1
CASSQASTGINQPQHF,TGTGCCAGCAGCCAGGCCAGTACAGGAATCAATCAGCCCCAGCATTTT,TRBJ1-5,NA,TRBV4-2,NA
CASSSDMGYTEAFF,TGTGCCAGCAGCTCGGATATGGGGTACACTGAAGCTTTCTTT,TRBJ1-1,NA,TRBV7-4,NA
CASSLGLAANTEAFF,TGTGCCAGCAGCTTAGGATTGGCCGCGAACACTGAAGCTTTCTTT,TRBJ1-1,many,TRBV7-2,NA
CATLGGIGNQPQHF,TGTGCCACCCTGGGGGGCATAGGCAATCAGCCCCAGCATTTT,TRBJ1-5,NA,TRBV28,NA
CASRIGASEQFF,TGTGCCAGCAGAATTGGCGCTTCTGAGCAGTTCTTC,TRBJ2-1,NA,TRBV5-6,NA
CASSPTAGELTDTQYF,TGTGCCAGCTCTCCCACTGCGGGGGAACTCACAGATACGCAGTATTTT,TRBJ2-3,NA,TRBV18,TRBD2